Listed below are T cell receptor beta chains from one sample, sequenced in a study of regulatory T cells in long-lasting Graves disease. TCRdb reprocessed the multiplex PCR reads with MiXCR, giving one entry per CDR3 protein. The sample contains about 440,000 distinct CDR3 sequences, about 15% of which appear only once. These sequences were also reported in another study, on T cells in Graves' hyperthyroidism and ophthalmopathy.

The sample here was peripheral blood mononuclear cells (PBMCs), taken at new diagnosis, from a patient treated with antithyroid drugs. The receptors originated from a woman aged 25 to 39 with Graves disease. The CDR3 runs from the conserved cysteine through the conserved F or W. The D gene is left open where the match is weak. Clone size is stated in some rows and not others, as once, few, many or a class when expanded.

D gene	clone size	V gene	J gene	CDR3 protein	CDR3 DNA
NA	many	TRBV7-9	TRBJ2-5	CASSPPTGEETQYF	TGTGCCAGCAGCCCTCCCACGGGGGAAGAGACCCAGTACTTC
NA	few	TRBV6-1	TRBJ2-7	CAILREPYEQYF	TGTGCCATCCTCCGGGAACCCTACGAGCAGTACTTC
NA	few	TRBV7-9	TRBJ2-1	CASSLAETGESHNEQFF	TGTGCCAGCAGCTTAGCGGAAACAGGAGAGTCACACAATGAGCAGTTCTTC
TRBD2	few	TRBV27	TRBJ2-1	CASSLSLGLATYNEQFF	TGTGCCAGCAGTTTATCGTTGGGACTAGCGACCTACAATGAGCAGTTCTTC
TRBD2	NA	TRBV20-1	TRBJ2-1	CSARFPTAGGQLEQFF	TGCAGTGCTAGATTCCCCACAGCGGGAGGGCAACTTGAGCAGTTCTTC
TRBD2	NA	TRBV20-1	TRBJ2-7	CSAPREGREQYF	TGCAGTGCTCCTCGGGAGGGGCGCGAGCAGTACTTC
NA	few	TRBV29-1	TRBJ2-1	CSVRNGHPYNEQFF	TGCAGCGTTCGGAACGGACACCCCTACAATGAGCAGTTCTTC
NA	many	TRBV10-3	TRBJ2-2	CAITSMRGKDTGELFF	TGTGCCATCACTAGTATGCGCGGAAAAGACACCGGGGAGCTGTTTTTT
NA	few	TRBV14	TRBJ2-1	CASARDTSYNEQFF	TGTGCCAGCGCCCGGGACACCAGCTACAATGAGCAGTTCTTC
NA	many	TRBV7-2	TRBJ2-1	CASRLSFYNEQFF	TGTGCCAGCAGGTTGTCCTTTTACAATGAGCAGTTCTTC
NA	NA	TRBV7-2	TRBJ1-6	CASRLGVSNNSPLHF	TGTGCCAGCAGGCTGGGGGTCTCGAATAATTCACCCCTCCACTTT
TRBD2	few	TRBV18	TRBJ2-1	CASSPGTSGRFYNEQFF	TGTGCCAGCTCACCAGGGACTAGCGGGAGGTTCTACAATGAGCAGTTCTTC
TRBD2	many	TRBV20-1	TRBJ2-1	CSAPNPRGAYNEQFF	TGCAGTGCCCCGAATCCACGGGGGGCCTACAATGAGCAGTTCTTC
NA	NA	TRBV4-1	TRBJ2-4	CASSHPGDNIQYF	TGCGCCAGCAGCCACCCCGGGGACAACATTCAGTACTTC